This T cell receptor beta chain was documented in a study of OX40 agonist ivuxolimab in advanced cancers. The wider study: All patients had ivuxolimab intravenously every 2 weeks at 0.01 to 10 mg/kg. It was permissible to have had prior anti-PD-1, anti-PD-L1 or anti-CTLA-4 therapy, and around 40% had some.

Libraries were prepared by immunoSEQ multiplex PCR; TCRdb keeps only in-frame clonotypes and omits some of them. Among roughly 30,000 clones listed, approximately 91% were seen once. With respect to this clone: Its specificity is not known.

Trimming removed 2 bases from V and 6 bases from J; junction bases left unmatched: 11. Per the germline V gene, CDR1 is SEHNR and CDR2 is FQNEAQ (reference sequence). CDR3 size: 18 residues. Notes on the study in general: It was not determined which antigens were specifically recognized by the peripheral T cells that had undergone clonal expansion. CD4+ T cells averaged fewer expanded clones than CD8+ T cells.

The chain has TRBV7-9 and TRBJ2-2, with 11 nucleotides matching TRBD2. The receptor was derived from an adult with an advanced solid tumor such as melanoma, head and neck, liver or kidney cancer. Source: CD4+ or CD8+ T cells sorted from blood, taken in a trial of the OX40 agonist ivuxolimab. This CDR3 reads CASSLPTSGSMGAGELFF. CDR3 nucleotides: TGTGCCAGCAGCTTACCAACTAGCGGGAGTATGGGGGCCGGGGAGCTGTTTTTT.